This is a list of T cell receptor beta chains from one sample in a study of blood T cell repertoires in COVID-19. Assay used: immunoSEQ multiplex PCR; TCRdb lists only in-frame clones, some missing. The table records fewer than 250,000 clones, 70% to 80% of them present only once. Sequencing was done on a sample of peripheral blood. The receptors were gathered from a woman aged 45-59 years with acute or convalescent COVID-19. Each CDR3 is given with its conserved first and last residue. A D gene is named only where the DNA matches it firmly. Size is omitted from some rows. Given values are once, few, many or a class for expanded clones.

cdr3_aa cdr3_nt v_call clone_size d_call j_call
CASSPGLAGMYEQYF TGTGCCAGCAGTCCGGGACTAGCGGGAATGTACGAGCAGTACTTC TRBV28 - TRBD2 TRBJ2-7
CAWSSVPGMGGYTF TGTGCCTGGAGTTCAGTACCAGGGATGGGGGGCTACACCTTC TRBV30 - - TRBJ1-2
CASSSRWQGTGANVLTF TGCGCCAGCAGCTCCCGCTGGCAGGGGACTGGGGCCAACGTCCTGACTTTC TRBV5-1 - - TRBJ2-6
CASSLATSIGNTIYF TGTGCCAGCAGCTTAGCGACATCGATCGGAAACACCATATATTTT TRBV7-2 once - TRBJ1-3
CASSPQSYEQYF TGTGCCAGCAGCCCACAGTCCTACGAGCAGTACTTC TRBV7-2 - - TRBJ2-7
CASTYGGLGSPLHF TGTGCCAGCACCTACGGGGGGCTGGGTTCACCCCTCCACTTT TRBV6-5 - - TRBJ1-6
CASALGGQETQYF TGTGCCTCCGCCTTGGGGGGGCAAGAGACCCAGTACTTC TRBV24-1 - TRBD2 TRBJ2-5
CASRGGTGSYNEQFF TGTGCCAGTAGGGGAGGGACAGGGTCCTACAATGAGCAGTTCTTC TRBV19 - TRBD1 TRBJ2-1
CASSPKLAGPLETQYF TGTGCCAGCAGCCCAAAACTAGCGGGGCCGCTAGAGACCCAGTACTTC TRBV5-4 - TRBD2 TRBJ2-5
CASSLRGPYTNTEAFF TGCGCCAGCAGCTTAAGGGGTCCCTATACTAACACTGAAGCTTTCTTT TRBV5-1 - - TRBJ1-1
CASSYTGTGDNEQFF TGTGCCAGCAGTTACACCGGGACGGGAGACAATGAGCAGTTCTTC TRBV6-6 - - TRBJ2-1
CASSPRPGQGMSGELFF TGTGCCAGCTCACCCCGTCCAGGACAGGGGATGTCCGGGGAGCTGTTTTTT TRBV18 - TRBD1 TRBJ2-2
CATSRDRDRGAYGYTF TGTGCCACCAGCAGAGATCGAGACAGGGGAGCCTATGGCTACACCTTC TRBV15 - TRBD1 TRBJ1-2
CAWSVPGANEKLFF TGTGCCTGGAGTGTACCAGGGGCTAATGAAAAACTGTTTTTT TRBV30 - - TRBJ1-4
CASSLTATGKGQYF TGTGCCAGCAGTTTAACCGCCACAGGGAAGGGTCAGTACTTC TRBV27 once - TRBJ2-4
CASSYGRGKYF TGTGCCAGCAGCTACGGGCGGGGGAAGTATTTT TRBV7-2 - TRBD2 TRBJ2-3
CASSSQGALGNTIYF TGCGCCAGCAGCTCTCAGGGGGCACTTGGAAACACCATATATTTT TRBV5-1 once TRBD1 TRBJ1-3
CASTSAITEAFF TGTGCCAGTACATCAGCGATTACCGAAGCTTTCTTT TRBV19 - - TRBJ1-1
CASSELDSGTEAFF TGTGCCAGCAGTGAACTGGACAGCGGCACTGAAGCTTTCTTT TRBV6-1 once - TRBJ1-1
CASSESARAGNTIYF TGTGCCAGCAGTGAATCCGCCAGGGCTGGAAACACCATATATTTT TRBV6-1 - - TRBJ1-3
CASSQKLAGNTQYF TGCGCCAGCAGCCAAAAACTAGCGGGGAATACGCAGTATTTT TRBV4-3 - TRBD2 TRBJ2-3
CATTRDSNNSPLHF TGTGCCACCACACGGGACAGCAATAATTCACCCCTCCACTTT TRBV2 - TRBD1 TRBJ1-6
CASSHGGTEQGSVNTEAFF TGCGCCAGCAGTCACGGCGGGACAGAGCAAGGATCGGTGAACACTGAAGCTTTCTTT TRBV23-1 few TRBD1 TRBJ1-1
CASSLRGTYEQYF TGTGCCAGCAGTTTGCGAGGGACCTACGAGCAGTACTTC TRBV28 - - TRBJ2-7
CASSQDLSGTGGRETQYF TGCGCCAGCAGCCAAGACCTTTCCGGGACAGGGGGGAGAGAGACCCAGTACTTC TRBV4-1 few TRBD1 TRBJ2-5
CASSTSGAVYEQYF TGTGCCAGCTCGACTAGCGGGGCCGTCTACGAGCAGTACTTC TRBV28 - TRBD2 TRBJ2-7
CASSLSGGNQPQHF TGTGCCAGCAGTCTATCGGGGGGCAATCAGCCCCAGCATTTT TRBV25-1 - - TRBJ1-5
CASSTGTGTLQPQHF TGTGCCAGTAGTACAGGGACAGGGACACTCCAGCCCCAGCATTTT TRBV19 - TRBD1 TRBJ1-5
CASSLGQGAGTGELFF TGTGCCAGCAGCCTGGGACAGGGGGCTGGAACCGGGGAGCTGTTTTTT TRBV11-3 - TRBD1 TRBJ2-2
CASSSQQGVYGYTF TGTGCCAGCAGTTCACAACAGGGAGTCTATGGCTACACCTTC TRBV6-5 - - TRBJ1-2
CASSYLGTGGNEQYF TGTGCCAGCAGTTACCTCGGGACGGGGGGCAACGAGCAGTACTTC TRBV6-5 - - TRBJ2-7
CASSFQGHHPNKQYF TGTGCCAGCAGTTTCCAGGGGCACCACCCTAACAAGCAGTACTTC TRBV28 - - TRBJ2-7
CSADRYYGYTF TGCAGTGCTGACAGATACTACGGCTACACCTTC TRBV20-1 - - TRBJ1-2
CSATEGATEAFF TGCAGCGCTACGGAGGGGGCCACTGAAGCTTTCTTT TRBV29-1 - TRBD1 TRBJ1-1
CASSVGGTSRETQYF TGTGCCAGCAGCGTAGGAGGGACTAGCAGGGAGACCCAGTACTTC TRBV9 - TRBD2 TRBJ2-5
CASSLRSGLNIQYF TGTGCCAGCAGCTTGAGGTCAGGCCTAAACATTCAGTACTTC TRBV5-8 once - TRBJ2-4
CAWSGPKGGYGYTF TGTGCCTGGAGTGGACCGAAGGGAGGCTATGGCTACACCTTC TRBV30 - - TRBJ1-2
CASRLGQGAWEKLFF TGTGCCAGCAGGCTGGGACAGGGGGCTTGGGAAAAACTGTTTTTT TRBV6-5 - TRBD1 TRBJ1-4
CASSLSSNTGELFF TGTGCCAGCTCACTGTCCTCGAACACCGGGGAGCTGTTTTTT TRBV18 - - TRBJ2-2
CASSILQGYEQYF TGTGCCAGTAGTATCCTACAGGGGTACGAGCAGTACTTC TRBV19 - TRBD1 TRBJ2-7
CASSQTGTDYEQYF TGCGCCAGCAGCCAAACCGGGACAGACTACGAGCAGTACTTC TRBV4-3 few TRBD1 TRBJ2-7
CASSLDFRGYEQYF TGTGCCAGCAGCCTCGACTTCAGGGGCTACGAGCAGTACTTC TRBV5-6 - - TRBJ2-7
CASSFAGTRGNEQFF TGTGCCAGCAGTTTCGCCGGGACTCGCGGGAATGAGCAGTTCTTC TRBV6-2/TRBV6-3 once - TRBJ2-1
CASSESGAGSHNEQFF TGTGCCAGCAGTGAGAGCGGGGCGGGGAGCCACAATGAGCAGTTCTTC TRBV25-1 - TRBD2 TRBJ2-1
CASSLDSIDQPQHF TGTGCCAGCAGTTTAGATAGCATAGATCAGCCCCAGCATTTT TRBV28 - - TRBJ1-5
CASSEAGRGWASNQPQHF TGTGCCAGCAGTGAAGCGGGAAGGGGCTGGGCGAGCAATCAGCCCCAGCATTTT TRBV6-1 - - TRBJ1-5
CASSVGYRGDYGYTF TGTGCCAGCAGCGTAGGTTACAGGGGGGACTATGGCTACACCTTC TRBV9 - TRBD1 TRBJ1-2
CASSESGALEQYF TGCGCCAGCAGTGAGTCGGGGGCCCTCGAGCAGTACTTC TRBV10-2 - - TRBJ2-7
CASSLRRDTFTEAFF TGTGCCAGCAGTTTACGCAGGGACACTTTCACTGAAGCTTTCTTT TRBV27 - - TRBJ1-1
CASSHRTEKNIQYF TGCGCCAGCAGCCACAGGACAGAAAAAAACATTCAGTACTTC TRBV4-1 - - TRBJ2-4
CASSINQGEAFF TGTGCCAGTAGTATCAACCAGGGGGAAGCTTTCTTT TRBV19 - - TRBJ1-1
CASKPDRGIYNEQFF TGTGCCAGCAAGCCTGACAGGGGAATTTACAATGAGCAGTTCTTC TRBV2 - TRBD1 TRBJ2-1
CASSLTDRGQAFF TGTGCCAGCAGCTTGACGGACAGGGGACAAGCTTTCTTT TRBV11-3 - TRBD1 TRBJ1-1
CASSPSGGRIQPQHF TGTGCCAGCAGTCCCTCGGGGGGGCGGATCCAGCCCCAGCATTTT TRBV6-2/TRBV6-3 - - TRBJ1-5
CASSLARDITNYGYTF TGTGCCAGCAGCTTAGCCCGGGACATAACTAACTATGGCTACACCTTC TRBV7-9 - - TRBJ1-2